The 30 T cell receptor beta chains presented below share a single source sample, sequenced in a study of CD8 T cells in Susac syndrome. RNA amounts of about 0.5 to 1 ug underwent reverse transcription with random hexamers. MiXCR, applied by TCRdb to the immunoSEQ multiplex PCR reads, yields one record per CDR3 protein. The sample includes tens of thousands of distinct CDR3 sequences, about 96% seen only once; the top ten take roughly 0.44%. Sequenced: CD8+ T cells from PBMCs. These receptors all stem from a human donor with Susac syndrome.

V and J are TRBV6-5 and TRBJ2-5; D remains unclear. The CDR3 is made up of 13 amino acids. Trimming pared 7 bases from V and 2 bases from J, leaving 11 bases between. The germline V gene has CDR1 MNHEY and CDR2 SVGAGI. The CDR3 sequence is CASTPRGQETQYF. CDR3 in DNA: TGTGCCAGCACCCCTAGAGGACAAGAGACCCAGTACTTC.

The V call is TRBV15, the J call TRBJ1-6; weak D call: TRBD1 (6 bases). V was clipped by 0 bases and J by 10 bases, with 13 bases between them. In germline, CDR1 is LNHNV, CDR2 YYDKDF (reference sequence). The CDR3 contains 15 residues. The CDR3 DNA reads as TGTGCCACCAGCAGAGATCTCGGGGGGCGATCACCCCTCCACTTT. Protein sequence: CATSRDLGGRSPLHF.

This chain links TRBV24-1 with TRBJ2-7; D is possibly TRBD1 or TRBD2 (5 bases each). The CDR3 spans 16 residues. The germline gives CDR1 KGHDR, CDR2 SFDVKD. The V gene lost 3 bases and the J gene lost 3 bases, with 17 bases spanning the gap. The CDR3 DNA reads as TGTGCCACCAGTGATCAAGAAGGGTCGGGGCTCTACGAGCAGTACGTC. This sequence encodes CATSDQEGSGLYEQYV.

The CDR3, as DNA: TGTGCCAGCAGCTTAACCCCCAGCCGACTAGCGGGAGCGGAGACCCAGTACTTC. Translation: CASSLTPSRLAGAETQYF. This rearrangement joins TRBV7-9 to TRBJ2-5; 12 nucleotides line up with TRBD2. V shed 2 bases and J 5 bases; nucleotides not matched to a gene: 12. Germline CDR1 SEHNR, CDR2 FQNEAQ (reference sequence). This CDR3 has 18 amino acids.

The chain recombines TRBV12-3 or TRBV12-4 with TRBJ2-5, with 8 nucleotides matching TRBD1. The trim removed 5 bases at V and 5 bases at J, leaving 7 bases unmatched. The CDR3 has 14 amino acids. CDR3 coding DNA: TGTGCCAGCAGTCCCCAGGGGGCAGGGGAGACCCAGTACTTC. Amino acids: CASSPQGAGETQYF.

This sequence joins TRBV23-1 and TRBJ1-5; no clear D gene. TRBV23-1 is noted as an ORF with a role that remains uncertain. V was trimmed by 0 bases and J by 7 bases, leaving 16 bases between them. CDR3 length: 16 residues. The CDR3 loop is CASSQSCPQNGQPQHF. DNA of the CDR3: TGCGCCAGCAGTCAATCGTGTCCCCAGAATGGACAGCCCCAGCATTTT.

CDR3 DNA sequence: TGTGCCGCCGGGACTTCACATGAGCAGTTCTTC. This translates into CAAGTSHEQFF. The V and J genes are TRBV19 and TRBJ2-1, with D perhaps matching TRBD2 (6 bases). Germline V gene data show CDR1 as LNHDA and CDR2 as SQIVND (reference sequence). This CDR3 contains 11 residues. V was shortened by 11 bases and J by 8 bases, with 13 bases between the two germline ends.

V is TRBV4-3 and J is TRBJ2-3, with D hard to call. The CDR3 length is 18 residues. V shed 0 bases and J shed 7 bases, with 23 bases lying between them. Germline assignment: CDR1 LGHNA and CDR2 YSLEER. The CDR3 sequence is CASSQDNLGSGFSYTQYF. CDR3 DNA sequence: TGCGCCAGCAGCCAAGATAACCTCGGGTCAGGATTCTCCTATACGCAGTATTTT.

The chain carries TRBV18 and TRBJ2-5, with TRBD1 matching 7 bases. This CDR3 has 15 residues. Germline V lookup: CDR1 KGHSH, CDR2 LQKENI. J was trimmed by 2 bases and V by 3 bases; bases with no gene match: 6. CDR3 nucleotide sequence: TGTGCCAGCTCACCTCCCGACAGGGCACAAGAGACCCAGTACTTC. Protein product: CASSPPDRAQETQYF. The variable domain in full, completed from reference TRBV18 and TRBJ2-5, reads NAGVMQNPRHLVRRRGQEARLRCSPMKGHSHVYWYRQLPEEGLKFMVYLQKENIIDESGMPKERFSAEFPKEGPSILRIQQVVRGDSAAYFCASSPPDRAQETQYFGPGTRLLVL.

The genes are TRBV6-2 or TRBV6-3 and TRBJ2-5, with D hard to call. The CDR3 loop spans 14 amino acids. CDR1 is MNHEY, CDR2 SVGEGT, per germline. V was clipped by 3 bases and J by 0 bases, with 8 bases between them. Written as DNA, the CDR3 is TGTGCCAGCAGTTATTTCCGTGACCAAGAGACCCAGTACTTC. Residues: CASSYFRDQETQYF.

The chain couples TRBV12-3 or TRBV12-4 to TRBJ2-7; either TRBD1 or TRBD2 may supply D (5 bases each). The V end was cut by 5 bases, the J end by 2 bases, with 13 bases between. This CDR3 comprises 14 residues. The CDR3: CASSESTGPYEQYF. In DNA, the CDR3 is TGTGCCAGCAGTGAATCGACGGGACCCTACGAGCAGTACTTC.

The rearrangement links TRBV20-1 to TRBJ2-7; 13 bases map to TRBD2. V shed 5 bases, J shed 0 bases, and the junction held 4 bases outside the gene matches. Germline assignment: CDR1 DFQATT and CDR2 SNEGSKA (reference sequence). This CDR3 spans 15 amino acids. The CDR3 is CSAPGLAGPSYEQYF. The CDR3 DNA follows: TGCAGTGCTCCGGGACTAGCGGGACCCTCCTACGAGCAGTACTTC.

The chain uses TRBV29-1 and TRBJ2-1, with 7 positions matching TRBD1. CDR1 is SQVTM and CDR2 is ANQGSEA in the germline V gene. This CDR3 has 12 amino acids. Losses at the gene ends were 7 bases for V and 7 bases for J; bases not matched to a gene: 7. CDR3 bases: TGCAGCGCCGAAGGGGGCAGGAATGAGCAGTTCTTC. This codes for CSAEGGRNEQFF.

The J gene is TRBJ1-2, the V gene TRBV19; 7 nucleotides agree with TRBD1. Germline V gives CDR1 LNHDA, CDR2 SQIVND (reference sequence). The ends lost 5 bases at V and 3 bases at J; junction bases unmatched: 6. The CDR3 spans 14 residues. CDR3 coding DNA: TGTGCCAGTAGTGCCACAACAGGGGACTATGGCTACACCTTC. Translating gives CASSATTGDYGYTF.

The J gene is TRBJ2-7, the V gene TRBV4-2, with D unresolved. The CDR3 has 17 residues. Germline CDR1 reads LGHNA; CDR2 reads YNFKEQ. The V end lost 0 bases, the J end lost 1 base, and 16 bases lay between the germline ends. Here the CDR3 DNA reads TGTGCCAGCAGCCAAGATCGGAGTAAGGCGTCATCCTACGAGCAGTACTTC. Translation: CASSQDRSKASSYEQYF.

This chain uses TRBV14 with TRBJ2-3, with 8 bases matching TRBD2. The CDR3 loop spans 15 amino acids. J gave up 4 bases and V 7 bases, and 10 bases lay outside the gene matches. Germline V gene sequence: CDR1 SGHDN, CDR2 FVKESK. The CDR3 sequence: CASTHGGASADTQYF. Here the CDR3 DNA reads TGTGCCAGCACCCACGGGGGGGCGAGCGCAGATACGCAGTATTTT.

The chain uses TRBV5-1 and TRBJ1-2; TRBD1 matches 8 bases. The CDR3 spans 14 residues. After removal of 3 bases from V and 5 bases from J, the junction contained 6 bases not matched to a gene. The germline gives CDR1 SGHRS, CDR2 YFSETQ. The CDR3 DNA reads TGCGCCAGCAGCTCCGACAGGGGAGGGTATGGCTACACCTTC. This translates into CASSSDRGGYGYTF.

V gene TRBV20-1 combines with J gene TRBJ2-4; perhaps TRBD2 as D (6 bases). Germline V gene data show CDR1 as DFQATT and CDR2 as SNEGSKA (reference sequence). This CDR3 contains 11 residues. The germline V and J ends were trimmed by 6 bases and 8 bases, with 11 bases remaining between them. The CDR3 reads CSAGLRDIQYF. DNA of the CDR3: TGCAGTGCCGGACTACGGGACATTCAGTACTTC.

This sequence joins TRBV18 and TRBJ2-1; perhaps D is TRBD1 or TRBD2 (5 bases each). The CDR3 spans 16 residues. V lost 4 bases and J lost 9, with 22 bases in between. Germline CDR1 KGHSH, CDR2 LQKENI. CDR3 in DNA: TGTGCCAGCTCACGCCAACTGGGACCCAGACCGAGTGAGCAGTTCTTC. Its translation is CASSRQLGPRPSEQFF.

V usage is TRBV7-8 and J usage is TRBJ2-5; D may match TRBD1 or TRBD2 (6 bases each). The CDR3 spans 10 residues. Germline assignment: CDR1 SGHVS and CDR2 FQNEAQ. V was clipped by 11 bases and J by 7 bases, with 11 bases between them. The CDR3: CAVEGVTQYF. Written as DNA, the CDR3 is TGTGCCGTGGAGGGGGTGACCCAGTACTTC.

This clonotype was detected once. This chain connects TRBV7-8 to TRBJ2-1; 14 bases agree with TRBD2. Germline V lookup: CDR1 SGHVS, CDR2 FQNEAQ. The CDR3 loop spans 18 amino acids. Trimming cost V 10 bases and J 3 bases; bases outside gene matches: 14. The DNA of the CDR3 is TGTGCCACCCAGGGGGGACTAGCGGGAGAAAAAAGCTACAATGAGCAGTTCTTC. It specifies CATQGGLAGEKSYNEQFF. The full variable domain, completed using reference TRBV7-8 and TRBJ2-1, is GAGVSQSPRYKVAKRGQDVALRCDPISGHVSLFWYQQALGQGPEFLTYFQNEAQLDKSGLPSDRFFAERPEGSVSTLKIQRTQQEDSAVYLCATQGGLAGEKSYNEQFFGPGTRLTVL.

This chain uses TRBV28 with TRBJ2-1; 9 bases line up with TRBD1. V lost 3 bases and J lost 4; bases outside the gene matches: 1. The CDR3 is made up of 14 amino acids. The germline V gene has CDR1 MDHEN and CDR2 SYDVKM. The CDR3 here is CASSLDRGYNEQFF. The CDR3 DNA reads as TGTGCCAGCAGTTTGGACAGGGGTTACAATGAGCAGTTCTTC.

The chain links TRBV25-1 to TRBJ2-7; a weak D match, TRBD2 (6 bases). CDR3 length equals 11 residues. Per germline, CDR1 MGHDK and CDR2 SYGVNS. Trimming took off 11 bases at V and 7 bases at J, with 15 bases between the two ends. The CDR3 here is CASRGAGEQYV. The CDR3, as DNA: TGTGCCTCCCGAGGGGCGGGAGAGCAGTACGTC.

This rearrangement joins TRBV29-1 to TRBJ1-2, with a possible D match to TRBD1 (5 bases). V dropped 3 bases and J dropped 5 bases, with 7 bases sitting between them. In germline, CDR1 is SQVTM, CDR2 ANQGSEA. The CDR3 sequence is 11 residues long. In nucleotides, the CDR3 is TGCAGCGTTGAGGGACCTTATGGCTACACCTTC. This gives the protein CSVEGPYGYTF.

V is TRBV3-1 and J is TRBJ2-2; the match to TRBD2 covers 10 bases. The CDR3 loop spans 16 amino acids. Per germline, CDR1 LGHDT and CDR2 YNNKEL (reference sequence). Trimming cost V 4 bases and J 6 bases; bases outside gene matches: 8. CDR3: CASSPSLAGVAGELFF. CDR3 nucleotides: TGTGCCAGCAGCCCATCCCTAGCGGGAGTAGCCGGGGAGCTGTTTTTT.

The CDR3 here is CASSHPRERGGLQYF. CDR3 DNA sequence: TGTGCCAGCAGCCACCCGAGGGAGCGGGGGGGCTTGCAGTATTTT. The gene calls are TRBV7-9 and TRBJ2-3; 10 bases line up with TRBD2. Per the germline V gene, CDR1 is SEHNR and CDR2 is FQNEAQ (reference sequence). This CDR3 has 15 residues. V shed 5 bases, J shed 11 bases, and the junction held 13 bases outside the gene matches.

This clonotype appeared once. This chain's CDR3 is CASRGSGSVYEQFF. The CDR3 DNA is TGTGCCAGCAGAGGGAGCGGGAGTGTCTATGAGCAGTTCTTC. The V gene is TRBV25-1, the J gene TRBJ2-1, with 8 bases matching TRBD2. Trimming removed 6 bases from V and 8 bases from J; junction bases left unmatched: 9. Germline CDR1 and CDR2: MGHDK and SYGVNS. The CDR3 consists of 14 residues.

The V gene is TRBV4-3, the J gene TRBJ1-3; D not resolved. The V and J ends lost 0 bases and 0 bases respectively, with 6 bases between them. CDR3 length: 15 amino acids. From germline, CDR1 is LGHNA and CDR2 YSLEER. In DNA form, the CDR3 reads TGCGCCAGCAGCCAAGATCGAGCCTCTGGAAACACCATATATTTT. It is translated as CASSQDRASGNTIYF.

This chain links TRBV20-1 with TRBJ2-7; D is unclear. The CDR3 length is 13 residues. Trimming cost V 4 bases and J 0 bases, with 10 bases left between them. Germline V gives CDR1 DFQATT, CDR2 SNEGSKA (reference sequence). CDR3 protein: CSAIGSSSYEQYV. The CDR3 DNA reads TGCAGTGCTATAGGATCGAGCTCCTACGAGCAGTACGTC.

The V and J genes are TRBV27 and TRBJ1-1, with a tentative D call TRBD1 (6 bases). V gave up 3 bases and J gave up 1 base, with 12 bases separating them. The CDR3 contains 15 residues. Germline assignment: CDR1 MNHEY and CDR2 SMNVEV (reference sequence). The DNA for the CDR3 is TGTGCCAGCAGTTTCCACAGGGATGGGAACACTGAAGCTTTCTTT. Translation gives CASSFHRDGNTEAFF.